The 6 T cell receptor beta chains given below trace back to one sample, sequenced in a study of blood T cell repertoires in COVID-19. Sequencing was performed with immunoSEQ multiplex PCR; in TCRdb, only in-frame clones are kept and a portion is missing. The sample has 250,000 or so clones, 80% to 90% seen once. Sequencing used PBMCs or T cells enriched from blood (not recorded which). These receptors were collected from a young woman who had been exposed to COVID-19.

The V call is TRBV6-4, the J call TRBJ1-1; TRBD1 matches 8 bases. Germline lookup yields CDR1 MRHNA and CDR2 SNTAGT. The CDR3 sequence is 13 residues long. The ends lost 2 bases at V and 8 bases at J; junction bases unmatched: 4. CDR3 DNA: TGTGCCAGCAGTGACGATTGGACAGGGGAAGCTTTCTTT. Protein product: CASSDDWTGEAFF.

In its sample, this clone was seen once. The CDR3 DNA is TGTGCCAGCAGTTGGACAGGGGGAGAGACCCAGTACTTC. Translating it yields CASSWTGGETQYF. The V call is TRBV27, the J call TRBJ2-5; 10 bases agree with TRBD1. The CDR3 length is 13 residues. Unmatched junction bases numbered 0, after V lost 4 bases and J lost 4 bases. Germline V gene data show CDR1 as MNHEY and CDR2 as SMNVEV (reference sequence).

V is TRBV11-2 and J is TRBJ2-7; 11 nucleotides agree with TRBD2. With V trimmed by 5 bases and J by 3 bases, 3 bases remained unmatched. The CDR3 spans 14 residues. Germline CDR1 is SGHAT and CDR2 is FQNNGV. This chain's CDR3 is CASSRGTSGYEQYF. As DNA, the CDR3 is TGTGCCAGCAGCCGCGGGACTAGCGGCTACGAGCAGTACTTC.

The chain has TRBV18 and TRBJ1-1; D unclear. This CDR3 has 12 amino acids. Looked up from germline, CDR1 is KGHSH and CDR2 is LQKENI. Deletions cut 7 bases from V and 1 base from J, with 7 bases between. The chain's CDR3 is CASFEENTEAFF. The CDR3, as DNA: TGTGCCAGCTTCGAGGAGAACACTGAAGCTTTCTTT.

Written as DNA, the CDR3 is TGTGCCAGCAGCTTATCGGGGGCAGCGGGAGATGAGCAGTTCTTC. Translating it yields CASSLSGAAGDEQFF. The V and J genes are TRBV7-2 and TRBJ2-1; 8 nucleotides align to TRBD2. CDR3 length equals 15 residues. Germline V lookup: CDR1 SGHTA, CDR2 FQGNSA. The V and J ends lost 2 bases and 8 bases, in that order; junction bases with no gene match: 8.

V is TRBV3-1 (or the pseudogene TRBV3-2) and J is TRBJ1-1, with D possibly TRBD1 on 6 matching bases. The CDR3 consists of 11 residues. Germline loops: CDR1 LGHDT, CDR2 YNNKEL (reference sequence). V shed 4 bases and J shed 8 bases, with 8 bases lying between them. The CDR3 sequence: CASSRDREAFF. The CDR3 nucleotides are TGTGCCAGCAGCCGTGACAGGGAAGCTTTCTTT.